The T cell receptor beta chain described here comes from a study of Ad26.COV2.S vaccination and SARS-CoV-2 variants (dated by TCRdb to the early 2020s). Broadly, across the study: Sequencing of the TCRbeta repertoire served to evaluate the specificity and breadth of SARS-CoV-2-reactive T cell receptors following Ad26.COV2.S vaccination. A total of 32 samples were included in the TCR-sequenced set, comprising some 20 Ad26.COV2.S vaccine recipients, 5 placebo recipients and 8 SARS-CoV-2 convalescent individuals.

On the study overall, not on this receptor specifically: After vaccination, substantial breadth of spike-specific CD8+ and CD4+ T cell responses was reported. Higher spike-specific TCR breadth was observed in Ad26.COV2.S recipients than in placebo recipients (P = 0.0014). The authors noted that the TCR breadth and depth analyses may have underestimated total T cell responses. Vaccine and placebo recipients had comparable non-spike TCR breadth, which fits with the vaccine containing only spike.

TCRbeta CDR3 regions were sequenced with the immunoSEQ Assay. After extraction, genomic DNA underwent amplification by bias-controlled multiplex PCR, followed by high-throughput sequencing. On the authors' methods: To quantify the absolute abundance of each unique TCRbeta CDR3 region, sequences were collapsed and filtered. T cell fraction was estimated by normalizing TCRbeta template counts to usable DNA, which was measured by amplifying reference genes present in all nucleated cells. Repertoire TCRs were annotated as SARS-CoV-2-specific when V gene, CDR3 amino acid sequence and J gene were exactly matched to a known reactive TCR set. The reference SARS-CoV-2 TCR set was obtained from MIRA and was filtered for enrichment in COVID-19-positive ImmuneCODE repertoires, whereby public or cross-reactive TCRs were removed. Using the MIRA antigens, annotated TCRs were further analysed by specific ORF or by position within an ORF. Breadth was defined as the number of annotated unique rearrangements divided by the total number of unique productive rearrangements, and depth was defined as the summed frequency of the annotated unique rearrangements. Two-sided Wilcoxon rank-sum tests were applied when comparing TCR breadth between groups. TCRdb mirrors the immuneACCESS table, restricted to in-frame sequences. Some clones are absent from its copies; in checked studies, under half trace to an unresolved V gene, and the reason for the others is unknown. That table supplies the V and J calls and clone size; D and trimming were determined from the DNA. The sample profile shows some 180,000 clones; roughly 85% of them were found once. Of the sample, roughly 6% falls within the top ten clones.

Regarding this clone: Its recognized antigen is unknown. No much larger clone exists at a distance of one base, and base qualities are not known.

The germline V gene (reference sequence) specifies SGHAT as CDR1 and FQDESV as CDR2. From its cysteine to its phenylalanine, the CDR3 spans 14 amino acids. Here the CDR3 DNA is all that survives: 42 bases in frame from base 1. Ends trimmed: V by 5 bases, J by 2 bases; bases unmatched to a gene: 3. Read against the paper, the sample's time point label means: individuals recovered from natural SARS-CoV-2 infection. Sequenced material: peripheral blood, taken after recovery from COVID-19. Recombination joined TRBV11-1 with TRBJ2-1; 7 middle bases align to TRBD1. The source of this sequence is a human donor who had recovered from COVID-19. The CDR3 sequence is CASSPDRAYNEQFF. The DNA sequence is as follows: TGTGCCAGCAGCCCCGACAGGGCCTACAATGAGCAGTTCTTC.